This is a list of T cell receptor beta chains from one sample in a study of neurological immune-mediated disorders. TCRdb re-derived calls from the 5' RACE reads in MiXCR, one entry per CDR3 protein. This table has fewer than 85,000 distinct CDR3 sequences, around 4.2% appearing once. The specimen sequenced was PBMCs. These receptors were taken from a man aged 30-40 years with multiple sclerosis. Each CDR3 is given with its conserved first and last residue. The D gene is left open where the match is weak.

CDR3: CASSEAYRADYQPQHF
D: -
V: TRBV6-1
J: TRBJ1-5

CDR3: CSAQDRASYEQYF
D: TRBD1
V: TRBV29-1
J: TRBJ2-7

CDR3: CASSLRTGFSYEQYF
D: TRBD1
V: TRBV5-1
J: TRBJ2-7

CDR3: CSARDTGATLDEQFF
D: -
V: TRBV20-1
J: TRBJ2-1

CDR3: CASSLEGQDQETQYF
D: -
V: TRBV7-2
J: TRBJ2-5

CDR3: CASSLVQRGTGELFF
D: TRBD2
V: TRBV11-2
J: TRBJ2-2

CDR3: CSAHGWGGTDTQYF
D: -
V: TRBV20-1
J: TRBJ2-3

CDR3: CASSVRQWNEQFF
D: -
V: TRBV4-3
J: TRBJ2-1

CDR3: CSAREGTGNTGELFF
D: -
V: TRBV20-1
J: TRBJ2-2

CDR3: CASSPRLAGGADTQYF
D: TRBD2
V: TRBV12-3/TRBV12-4
J: TRBJ2-3

CDR3: CASSMFRQGRHEQYF
D: TRBD1
V: TRBV19
J: TRBJ2-7

CDR3: CASNNGGRTYEQYF
D: -
V: TRBV7-9
J: TRBJ2-7

CDR3: CASSYSQGQNTNEKLFF
D: TRBD1
V: TRBV6-5
J: TRBJ1-4